Given below is one TCR beta chain in context. Its target antigen remains unknown. No qualities accompany the bases; no much larger clone lies one base away. The cohort consisted of some 730 healthy bone marrow donors. Cohort members were all nominally healthy when sampled, although unrecorded immune exposures were likely present. The donor tested CMV seropositive, placing the donor among the approximately 290 seropositive members of the cohort. Every donor gave a peripheral blood sample, and the peripheral blood mononuclear cells from that sample were used for TCR beta sequencing. Genomic DNA extraction from the blood cell samples was performed with the Qiagen DNeasy Blood Extraction Kit. These data belong to a study of cytomegalovirus exposure and HLA in healthy donors (dated by TCRdb to between 2016 and 2019). In terms of the full investigation: In an earlier analysis of about 560 of the donors, approximately 260 Gb of sequence data and roughly 100 million unique TCR beta sequences from about 179 million T cells were reported. Rather than drawing on any new phenotypic data, the later analysis identified candidate immune exposures from TCR beta sequences and the way those sequences occurred across donors. An earlier analysis of fewer than 750 of the donors used high-throughput TCR beta sequencing to judge whether each TCR beta V gene segment behaved as functional or pseudogenic. The study aimed to test whether signatures of past pathogen exposure could be identified by cataloging public T cell receptors. Among some 400 genotyped donors of the cohort, an average of about 240,000 unique TCR beta nucleotide sequences were sequenced per donor, roughly 20% of them non-productive. To study patterns of TCR occurrence, a later analysis re-analyzed previously published TCR beta repertoires from 666 donors and added high-resolution HLA genotyping. About 300 gigabases of sequencing data and tens of millions of unique TCR sequences were included in an early release covering several hundred HLA-typed donors. Class I and class II HLA loci were covered by the typing at four-digit resolution. To predict cytomegalovirus infection status, the study brought together high-throughput TCR immunosequencing, statistical association of individual TCRs with disease status, and machine learning. Every repertoire in the discovery cohort had been generated on one and the same sequencing platform. The number of typed donors differed by locus: roughly 629-640 for A, B, C, DRB1 and DQB1; roughly 510 for DQA1; some 590 for DPA1; and roughly 470 for DPB1. Alongside the repertoire data, information on donor age, sex, ethnicity and CMV serostatus was compiled. Roughly 5 DR-DQ haplotypes were handled as single units for association and clustering, since linkage in the cohort was strong. The study profiled the T cell repertoires of 550 to 700 subjects by immunosequencing and related them to cytomegalovirus serostatus. A later genetic analysis used genome-wide SNP genotypes for about 55% of the 666 donors, treating that subset as a discovery cohort. Besides the first cohort of roughly 640 subjects, a separate validation cohort made up of over a hundred different subjects was used. Among the roughly 430 genotyped donors, approximately 82% belonged to the genetic ancestry cluster associated with self-reported Caucasian donors. Findings and caveats that apply to the study as a whole: Only TCR beta chains were sequenced in this cohort, and the absence of alpha or paired-chain data limited detectable features. The 87-base-pair reads could not distinguish some IMGT-functional V segments, including TRBV6-2 and TRBV6-3, so those segments were excluded. A later analysis found that TCR association rates varied across HLA loci, with DRB1 alleles showing the most associated TCRs and HLA-C alleles the fewest. Compared with the 666-donor mean, donors in an Asian-associated ancestry cluster had fewer N-insertions in productive TCRs, according to a later genetic analysis. In a later analysis, most CMV-associated TCR beta chains were found to appear HLA-restricted, with HLA associations seemingly driven largely by CMV exposure. A few of the identified cytomegalovirus-associated TCR beta chains were confirmed in vitro to be specific for cytomegalovirus antigens. The earlier analysis of fewer than 750 of the donors excluded roughly 17 rarely observed V segments, including chromosome 9 orphons, because counts were too low. According to a later analysis, parvovirus B19, influenza, CMV and Epstein-Barr virus appeared linked to several top co-occurrence clusters. The classifier was reported to diagnose cytomegalovirus status with high specificity and sensitivity in both the original cohort and the validation cohort. Across donors, most TCR sequences were observed very rarely, whereas some public TCRs were present in many individuals. The presence/absence analyses assumed that sequencing depth was roughly uniform across donors, and that assumption may not be true. In an earlier analysis of approximately 600 of the donors, most TCR beta V segments were observed in productive rearrangements about 87% or about 30% of the time, broadly matching IMGT annotations. Because HLA typing was missing for some donors at each locus, association tests included only the typed subset. According to the authors, the approach could potentially be generalized to other disease states and immunological phenotypes. A further reported finding was that TCR beta sequences accurately predicted the HLA-A and HLA-B alleles for most subjects in the first cohort. When HLA alleles, especially DR and DQ, strongly co-occurred, attributing TCR associations to individual alleles was difficult. At a false discovery rate of 0.05, a later analysis linked fewer than 20,000 TCR beta sequences to specific HLA alleles. Linkage disequilibrium might explain the correlated functional status among segregating V segments, but an unknown experimental factor could not be excluded. The study listed around 160 TCR beta chains as associated with cytomegalovirus. CMV serostatus was the only immune exposure information available for the cohort. The sequencing pipeline was judged likely to have produced a cluster of highly shared sequence variants as a technical artifact. A later genetic analysis associated a missense DCLRE1C variant with V-gene and J-gene trimming of TCR beta chains, and an independent cohort replicated the association. A later analysis found that HLA-associated TCR beta chains were more clonally expanded and had lower generation probabilities than equally common non-associated chains.

The CDR3 starts with the cysteine, ends with the phenylalanine, and has 14 residues. Left in the record is the CDR3 DNA by itself, 42 bases read in frame from the first base. Trimming at the junction amounts to 5 bases on V and 2 bases on J, and the germline ends lie 13 bases apart. The germline V gene supplies CDR1 SGHAT and CDR2 FQNNGV. The library relied on the immunoSEQ multiplex PCR assay. A mixture of 60 forward primers for TCR Vbeta segments and 13 reverse primers for TCR Jbeta segments was used in the multiplex PCR. The CDR3 region of rearranged TCR beta genes was amplified from genomic DNA with a multiplex PCR assay. The Illumina HiSeq System was used to sequence the amplified TCR beta libraries as 87-base-pair reads. From the authors' description of their analysis: A later analysis counted about 80 million unique TCR beta chains across the 650 to 800 repertoires, and 9 million to 14 million of these chains were shared by at least two donors. Raw reads were error-corrected and collapsed into unique sequences by a nearest-neighbor algorithm in which closely related sequences were merged to remove PCR and sequencing errors. CDR3 sequences were aligned to IMGT reference sequences to assign V, D and J gene segments. Each retained sequence needed at least a six-nucleotide match to both a V gene segment and a J gene segment. Rearrangements were classified as productive when the CDR3 lacked stop codons and remained in frame with V and J, and all other rearrangements were classified as non-productive. CDR3 was defined according to IMGT convention as the region running from the second conserved V-encoded cysteine to the conserved J-encoded phenylalanine. The earlier analysis of some 540 of the donors excluded any sequence lacking an unambiguous match to a single V gene segment. An earlier analysis of a few hundred of the donors called V segments functional above 56.7% productive rearrangements and segregating when the between-donor standard deviation exceeded 5%. A statistical classification framework was developed to diagnose cytomegalovirus status using the catalog of TCR beta chain sequences. In a later analysis, V and J genes were assigned by comparing TCR nucleotide sequences against IMGT/GENE-DB human TR gene sequences. A later analysis assigned CDR3 sequences and most-parsimonious VDJ recombination scenarios with the TCRdist pipeline. In a later analysis, every TCR beta chain was defined by the combination of its CDR3 amino acid sequence and its V-gene family, and reads without a unique V-gene family were dropped. To address suspected cross-contamination and a sequencing artifact, a later analysis removed over 500 highly shared, low-generation-probability nucleotide sequences. For each public chain, a later analysis derived a clonal expansion index from normalized ranks of inferred template counts within each repertoire. Generation probabilities in a later analysis came from a VDJ recombination model fitted to out-of-frame rearrangements, and those results were checked against IGoR. In a later analysis, hypergeometric tests were used to score TCR-TCR, TCR-HLA and TCR-CMV co-occurrence, with a repertoire-size bias correction applied to TCR pairs. False discovery rates were estimated in a later analysis by permuting HLA or CMV assignments 20 times. In a later analysis, co-occurring TCRs were grouped using DBSCAN, with TCRdist sequence similarity added in when clustering inside HLA-allele-positive subsets. Repertoires with fewer than 30,000 or more than 120,000 public chains, plus five repertoires with anomalous nucleotide sharing, were excluded from co-occurrence clustering. Not all clones reach the TCRdb copy of this immuneACCESS table, which keeps in-frame sequences only. Checked studies attribute under half of the gap to unresolved V genes and leave the rest unexplained. V and J calls and clone size are given by that table; D and trimming were obtained from the DNA. The sample has about 200,000 clones on record, around three quarters of them singletons. The top ten clonotypes cover 13% to 15% of the sample.

Sequencing used PBMCs. This clonotype originated in a woman aged 30 to 39 in good health and CMV-seropositive. This receptor chain uses TRBV11-2 and TRBJ2-7, with the D gene not clear enough to name. For the CDR3, the sequence is CASSPSGTTYEQYF. The nucleotide sequence reads TGTGCCAGCAGCCCCTCCGGTACGACCTACGAGCAGTACTTC.